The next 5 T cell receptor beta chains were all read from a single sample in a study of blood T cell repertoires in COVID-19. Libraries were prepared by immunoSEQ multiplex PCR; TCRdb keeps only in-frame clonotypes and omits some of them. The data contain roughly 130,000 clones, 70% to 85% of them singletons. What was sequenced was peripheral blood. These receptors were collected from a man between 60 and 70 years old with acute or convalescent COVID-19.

The CDR3 protein is CASSYSQGFYGYTF. In DNA form, the CDR3 reads TGTGCCAGCAGTTACTCGCAGGGATTTTATGGCTACACCTTC. The chain links TRBV6-2 or TRBV6-3 to TRBJ1-2, with D perhaps TRBD1 (5 bases). Germline V CDR1 and CDR2: MNHEY, SVGEGT. The V end lost 0 bases, the J end lost 5 bases, and 10 bases lay between the germline ends. The CDR3 spans 14 residues.

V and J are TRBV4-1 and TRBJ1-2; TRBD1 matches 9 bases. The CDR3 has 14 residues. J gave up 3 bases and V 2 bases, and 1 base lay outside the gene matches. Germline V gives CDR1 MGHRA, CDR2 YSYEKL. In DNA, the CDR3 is TGCGCCAGCAGCCAACGGACAGGGGACTATGGCTACACCTTC. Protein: CASSQRTGDYGYTF.

The CDR3 loop reads CASSVGTEQETQYF. As DNA, the CDR3 is TGTGCCAGCAGTGTCGGGACAGAACAAGAGACCCAGTACTTC. The chain uses TRBV2 and TRBJ2-5; 7 bases fit TRBD1. Germline V gene lookup returns CDR1 SNHLY and CDR2 FYNNEI. J lost 2 bases, V lost 4 bases, and 4 bases had no gene match. The CDR3 totals 14 residues.

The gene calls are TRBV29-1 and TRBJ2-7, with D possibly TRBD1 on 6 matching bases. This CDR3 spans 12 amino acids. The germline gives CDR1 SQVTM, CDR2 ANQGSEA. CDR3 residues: CNVGQIGYEQYF. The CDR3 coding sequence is TGCAACGTCGGACAGATAGGCTACGAGCAGTACTTC.

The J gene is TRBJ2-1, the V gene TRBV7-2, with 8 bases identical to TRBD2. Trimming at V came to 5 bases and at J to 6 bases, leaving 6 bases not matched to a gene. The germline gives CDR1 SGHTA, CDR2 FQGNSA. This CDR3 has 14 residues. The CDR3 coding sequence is TGTGCCAGCAGCACGGGACTAGGGCGCAATGAGCAGTTCTTC. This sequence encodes CASSTGLGRNEQFF.